This T cell receptor (beta chain) was recorded in a study of blood T cell repertoires in COVID-19. The repertoire was sequenced with immunoSEQ multiplex PCR; TCRdb's copy has only in-frame clones and lacks some. The top ten hold around 4.8% of the sample, which has some 320,000 clones, under 90% seen once. The V gene end was trimmed by 5 bases and the J gene end by 3 bases; junction bases not matched to a gene: 7. Germline V gene data show CDR1 as SGHRS and CDR2 as YFSETQ. CDR3 length: 14 amino acids. The TCR sequence derives from a man aged 55 to 70 who had recovered from COVID-19. Sequencing was done on a sample of PBMCs or T cells enriched from blood (not recorded which). The chain has TRBV5-1 and TRBJ2-5; TRBD1 matches at 7 bases. CDR3 in amino acids: CASRPGTAEETQYF. The CDR3 DNA reads as TGCGCCAGCAGGCCCGGGACAGCAGAAGAGACCCAGTACTTC. The entire variable domain, with the rest obtained from reference TRBV5-1 and TRBJ2-5, is as follows: KAGVTQTPRYLIKTRGQQVTLSCSPISGHRSVSWYQQTPGQGLQFLFEYFSETQRNKGNFPGRFSGRQFSNSRSEMNVSTLELGDSALYLCASRPGTAEETQYFGPGTRLLVL.